The rows below give T cell receptor beta chains drawn from one sample of a study of regulatory T cells in long-lasting Graves disease. TCRdb reanalysed the multiplex PCR reads using MiXCR and keeps one entry per CDR3 protein. The sample contains approximately 470,000 distinct CDR3 sequences, under 25% of which appear only once. Sequenced material: peripheral blood mononuclear cells (PBMCs), taken when the disease was refractory, from a patient treated with antithyroid drugs. The receptors were sampled from a female donor with Graves disease. CDR3s include the opening cysteine and the closing phenylalanine or tryptophan. D genes are given only for firm matches. A clone size is listed for some rows: how often the clone was seen (once, few, many), or a class if it is expanded.

D	V	J	size	DNA	CDR3
-	TRBV7-9	TRBJ2-7	few	TGTGCCAGCAGCTTCCCTGGGACCTACGAGCAGTACTTC	CASSFPGTYEQYF
TRBD1	TRBV6-1	TRBJ1-5	many	TGTGCCAGCAGGGGCGACAGGGGAGTGGGAAATCAGCCCCAGCATTTT	CASRGDRGVGNQPQHF
TRBD1	TRBV28	TRBJ1-2	many	TGTGCCAGCACCTACGGGACAGACTATGGCTACACCTTC	CASTYGTDYGYTF
-	TRBV3-1	TRBJ2-7	many	TGTGCCAGCAGCCTTGACGTTGGAACCTACGAGCAGTACTTC	CASSLDVGTYEQYF
-	TRBV7-9	TRBJ2-5	-	TGTGCCAGCAGCGACGGGGCTTACGGTGAGACCCAGTACTTC	CASSDGAYGETQYF
TRBD1	TRBV19	TRBJ1-1	few	TGTGCCAGTAGTCTCAGGACAGGGTTGAACACTGAAGCTTTCTTT	CASSLRTGLNTEAFF
TRBD2	TRBV7-2	TRBJ2-1	-	TGTGCCAGCAGCTTCGGGGGGGAGAGTGAGCAGTTCTTC	CASSFGGESEQFF
TRBD2	TRBV28	TRBJ2-7	many	TGTGCCAGCAGCCGACTAGCGGGAGGTTCCTACGAGCAGTACTTC	CASSRLAGGSYEQYF
-	TRBV20-1	TRBJ2-6	-	TGCAGTGCTAGAGACCTTGAATTACGGGACACCGACCTCTCTGGGGCCAACGTCCTGACTTTC	CSARDLELRDTDLSGANVLTF
-	TRBV15	TRBJ2-7	few	TGTGCCACCAGCAGAGATTGGGCAGAGCAGTACTTC	CATSRDWAEQYF
-	TRBV9	TRBJ1-4	many	TGTGCCAGCAGCGTAGAGCCGACCTCCGAAAAACTGTTTTTT	CASSVEPTSEKLFF
-	TRBV5-4	TRBJ1-1	-	TGTGCCAGCAGCCGAGGGGCGGTCAGTCTATATGAAGCTTTCTTT	CASSRGAVSLYEAFF
-	TRBV27	TRBJ1-1	-	TGTGCCAGCAGTCCTCTAAGGGGCTTGGACACTGAAGCTTTCTTT	CASSPLRGLDTEAFF
-	TRBV3-1	TRBJ2-5	many	TGTGCCAGCAGCCAAGGACCCTTCCAAGAGACCCAGTACTTC	CASSQGPFQETQYF
TRBD1	TRBV25-1	TRBJ2-7	few	TGTGCCAGCAGTGAATATGGGACAGGGGCCCACGAGCAGTACTTC	CASSEYGTGAHEQYF
-	TRBV7-2	TRBJ1-4	-	TGTGCCAGCAGCTTAACCGGGACTAATGAAAAACTGTTTTTT	CASSLTGTNEKLFF
TRBD1	TRBV11-2	TRBJ2-7	many	TGTGCCAGCAGCTTAGGGGGACAGCCCTACGAGCAGTACTTC	CASSLGGQPYEQYF
TRBD1	TRBV6-2/TRBV6-3	TRBJ2-5	-	TGTGCCAGCAGTCCCACAGGGGGCTTTGAGACCCAGTACTTC	CASSPTGGFETQYF
TRBD1	TRBV28	TRBJ1-2	many	TGTGCCAGCAGTCGACGCCGGGACAGGGTCTATGGCTACACCTTC	CASSRRRDRVYGYTF
TRBD2	TRBV15	TRBJ2-3	once	TGTGCCTCCAGGCCTAGCGGAGACACAGATACGCAGTATTTT	CASRPSGDTDTQYF
TRBD1	TRBV5-1	TRBJ2-4	-	TGCGCCAGCAGCTTGACAGGGGGGTCGGATCAGTACTTC	CASSLTGGSDQYF
-	TRBV19	TRBJ1-5	-	TGTGCCAGTAGTATCCCCAACAGCGCGTTCAATCAGCCCCAGCATTTT	CASSIPNSAFNQPQHF
-	TRBV7-9	TRBJ1-4	many	TGTGCCAGCAGCTGGGCTAGCAGAGAAAAACTGTTTTTT	CASSWASREKLFF
TRBD2	TRBV19	TRBJ2-1	-	TGTGCCAGTAGCCCCGGACTAGAGAAGTTCTTC	CASSPGLEKFF
-	TRBV6-2/TRBV6-3	TRBJ2-1	-	TGTGCCAGCAGCTGGGGACGGGAGTTGTACAATGAGCAGTTCTTC	CASSWGRELYNEQFF
TRBD2	TRBV15	TRBJ2-2	-	TGTGCCACCAGCACAGTCGGGACTAGCGGCACCGGGGAGCTGTTTTTT	CATSTVGTSGTGELFF
TRBD2	TRBV7-2	TRBJ2-4	many	TGTGCCAGCAGCTTAGGGGGCGGGAGAGGGAACATTCAGTACTTC	CASSLGGGRGNIQYF
-	TRBV29-1	TRBJ2-1	-	TGCAGCGTCCCTTCCCCCGTAGCCTACAATGAGCAGTTCTTC	CSVPSPVAYNEQFF
-	TRBV19	TRBJ2-3	few	TGTGCCAGTAGTATAGATTGGGATACGCAGTATTTT	CASSIDWDTQYF
TRBD2	TRBV12-3/TRBV12-4	TRBJ2-1	-	TGTGCCAGCACCTTGGACTTGGGTAGCGGGAGTTTATCCTACAATGAGCAGTTCTTC	CASTLDLGSGSLSYNEQFF
-	TRBV6-5	TRBJ1-2	many	TGTGCCAGCAGTTCCCGGACAGAAGCTAACTATGGCTACACCTTC	CASSSRTEANYGYTF
-	TRBV5-6	TRBJ1-2	few	TGTGCCAGCAGCTTGGGGGGTGTCACAGTGGTGGGCTACACCTTC	CASSLGGVTVVGYTF
-	TRBV27	TRBJ2-5	many	TGTGCCAGCAGCCCGCTGGGTCGGGAGACCCAGTACTTC	CASSPLGRETQYF
TRBD1	TRBV7-9	TRBJ2-2	few	TGTGCCAGCAGCTCGAACAGGGGGTCGAACACCGGGGAGCTGTTTTTT	CASSSNRGSNTGELFF
TRBD2	TRBV19	TRBJ2-7	-	TGTGCCAGTAGTATTAAGCGGGAGAGATACGAGCAGTACTTC	CASSIKRERYEQYF
TRBD1	TRBV6-1	TRBJ1-2	many	TGTGCCAGCACCGACCAGGGGGCGGACTATGGCTACACCTTC	CASTDQGADYGYTF